A selection of T cell receptor beta chains follows, all from one sample in a study of T cell responses to AZD1222 COVID-19 vaccine. Profiling relied on immunoSEQ multiplex PCR, and the TCRdb table lists in-frame clones only, not all of them. Of roughly 110,000 clones listed, 75% to 95% were seen once; the top ten hold roughly 6%. The specimen comprised peripheral blood, sampled 28 days after the second AZD1222 dose. The receptors were gathered from an adult who received the AZD1222 COVID-19 vaccine. The CDR3 runs from the conserved cysteine through the conserved F or W. Fields, in order: clone size, J gene, D gene, V gene, CDR3 protein, CDR3 DNA. The D gene is left open where the match is weak. Clone size is given for some rows only: seen once, a few or many times, or a class if the clone is expanded.

abundance: once; j_gene: TRBJ1-4; d_gene: .; v_gene: TRBV7-2; CDR3aa: CASSLAHTANEKLFF; CDR3nt: TGTGCCAGCAGCTTAGCTCACACAGCTAATGAAAAACTGTTTTTT
abundance: once; j_gene: TRBJ1-2; d_gene: .; v_gene: TRBV30; CDR3aa: CAWSVGQGRYTF; CDR3nt: TGTGCCTGGAGTGTAGGGCAGGGCCGCTACACCTTC
abundance: .; j_gene: TRBJ2-3; d_gene: TRBD2; v_gene: TRBV5-1; CDR3aa: CASSLLLAGGTDTQYF; CDR3nt: TGCGCCAGCAGCTTGTTACTAGCGGGGGGCACAGATACGCAGTATTTT
abundance: .; j_gene: TRBJ2-1; d_gene: .; v_gene: TRBV6-6; CDR3aa: CASSQHRDANPGQFF; CDR3nt: TGTGCCAGCAGTCAGCACAGGGACGCTAACCCGGGGCAGTTCTTC
abundance: .; j_gene: TRBJ1-2; d_gene: TRBD1; v_gene: TRBV4-1; CDR3aa: CASSQDGRGGYGYTF; CDR3nt: TGCGCCAGCAGCCAAGATGGCAGGGGGGGTTATGGCTACACCTTC
abundance: once; j_gene: TRBJ1-1; d_gene: .; v_gene: TRBV6-1; CDR3aa: CASSEPGYSEAFF; CDR3nt: TGTGCCAGCAGTGAACCAGGGTATAGTGAAGCTTTCTTT
abundance: .; j_gene: TRBJ1-1; d_gene: .; v_gene: TRBV20-1; CDR3aa: CSASVRGTEAFF; CDR3nt: TGCAGTGCTAGTGTCCGGGGCACTGAAGCTTTCTTT
abundance: once; j_gene: TRBJ2-5; d_gene: .; v_gene: TRBV5-5; CDR3aa: CASSLFGVGETQYF; CDR3nt: TGTGCCAGCAGCTTGTTCGGGGTTGGGGAGACCCAGTACTTC
abundance: .; j_gene: TRBJ2-5; d_gene: TRBD1; v_gene: TRBV6-5; CDR3aa: CASSYSQGVKTQYF; CDR3nt: TGTGCCAGCAGTTACAGTCAGGGGGTAAAGACCCAGTACTTC
abundance: .; j_gene: TRBJ2-5; d_gene: TRBD1; v_gene: TRBV10-2; CDR3aa: CASSDRGPQETQYF; CDR3nt: TGCGCCAGCAGTGACAGGGGGCCTCAAGAGACCCAGTACTTC
abundance: once; j_gene: TRBJ2-7; d_gene: .; v_gene: TRBV14; CDR3aa: CASSQVTYEQYF; CDR3nt: TGTGCCAGCAGCCAAGTCACCTACGAGCAGTACTTC
abundance: .; j_gene: TRBJ1-6; d_gene: TRBD1; v_gene: TRBV19; CDR3aa: CASSIEGRGYSPLHF; CDR3nt: TGTGCCAGTAGTATAGAAGGCAGGGGGTATTCACCCCTCCACTTT
abundance: .; j_gene: TRBJ1-3; d_gene: TRBD1; v_gene: TRBV5-1; CDR3aa: CASSLEWDRALPGNTIYF; CDR3nt: TGCGCCAGCAGCTTGGAATGGGACAGGGCCCTTCCTGGAAACACCATATATTTT
abundance: .; j_gene: TRBJ1-2; d_gene: .; v_gene: TRBV29-1; CDR3aa: CSVEDLREGEGYTF; CDR3nt: TGCAGCGTTGAAGATCTTCGCGAGGGGGAAGGCTACACCTTC
abundance: few; j_gene: TRBJ1-5; d_gene: TRBD1; v_gene: TRBV3-1/TRBV3-2; CDR3aa: CASSQQGGRQPQHF; CDR3nt: TGTGCCAGCAGCCAGCAAGGGGGCCGTCAGCCCCAGCATTTT
abundance: .; j_gene: TRBJ1-2; d_gene: .; v_gene: TRBV6-5; CDR3aa: CASTTSGDYYGYTF; CDR3nt: TGTGCCAGCACTACCTCCGGGGACTACTATGGCTACACCTTC
abundance: .; j_gene: TRBJ2-6; d_gene: .; v_gene: TRBV14; CDR3aa: CASSQVPGIFSGANVLTF; CDR3nt: TGTGCCAGCAGCCAAGTTCCAGGGATCTTCTCTGGGGCCAACGTCCTGACTTTC
abundance: .; j_gene: TRBJ1-1; d_gene: .; v_gene: TRBV19; CDR3aa: CASSFGDNTEAFF; CDR3nt: TGTGCCAGTAGTTTTGGGGATAACACTGAAGCTTTCTTT
abundance: few; j_gene: TRBJ1-1; d_gene: .; v_gene: TRBV10-2; CDR3aa: CASSESGRTEAFF; CDR3nt: TGCGCCAGCAGTGAGTCGGGGCGCACTGAAGCTTTCTTT
abundance: .; j_gene: TRBJ1-6; d_gene: .; v_gene: TRBV5-6; CDR3aa: CASSLGGSNSPLHF; CDR3nt: TGTGCCAGCAGCTTGGGGGGGAGTAATTCACCCCTCCACTTT
abundance: .; j_gene: TRBJ2-5; d_gene: .; v_gene: TRBV3-1/TRBV3-2; CDR3aa: CASSVLGLGTQYF; CDR3nt: TGTGCCAGCAGCGTCCTAGGTTTAGGGACCCAGTACTTC
abundance: .; j_gene: TRBJ1-1; d_gene: TRBD1; v_gene: TRBV7-6; CDR3aa: CASSLVGGGGSTEAFF; CDR3nt: TGTGCCAGCAGCTTAGTAGGGGGCGGGGGTAGCACTGAAGCTTTCTTT